This TCR beta chain was identified during a study of Ad26.COV2.S vaccination and SARS-CoV-2 variants. Germline V gene lookup returns CDR1 LGHDT and CDR2 YNNKEL (reference sequence). This CDR3 region has 15 residues. V lost 0 bases and J 9 bases, leaving 17 bases between the germline ends. For this clone: The target antigen is unknown.

Clones were sequenced by immunoSEQ multiplex PCR, and TCRdb holds only the in-frame ones, with some missing. The repertoire holds approximately 340,000 clones, with roughly nine tenths as singletons. General study findings and limits: Spike-specific responses of CD8+ and CD4+ T cells were reported to display substantial breadth after vaccination. Similar non-spike TCR breadth was seen in vaccine and placebo recipients. Vaccine recipients posted higher spike-specific TCR breadth than their placebo counterparts. Researchers cautioned that TCR breadth and depth analyses may have underestimated total T cell responses.

This specimen was peripheral blood, taken after recovery from COVID-19. The chain has TRBV3-1 (or the pseudogene TRBV3-2) and TRBJ2-5, with a tentative D call TRBD2 (6 bases). The source of this sequence is a human donor who had recovered from COVID-19. The CDR3 bases are TGTGCCAGCAGCCAAGACACTAGCCCGCCGGCGGCCCAGTACTTC. Amino acid sequence: CASSQDTSPPAAQYF.